Following are 10 T cell receptor beta chains from one sample sequenced in a study of T cell responses to AZD1222 COVID-19 vaccine. The repertoire was sequenced with immunoSEQ multiplex PCR; TCRdb's copy has only in-frame clones and lacks some. This table holds roughly 90,000 clones, about 86% found once. The sequenced sample was peripheral blood, obtained on day 0 of AZD1222 vaccination. The receptor set was obtained from an adult in good health.

The rearrangement joins TRBV5-4 to TRBJ2-7; 9 bases are a match to TRBD2. Germline V gene sequence: CDR1 SGHNT, CDR2 YYREEE (reference sequence). Trimming removed 3 bases from V and 0 bases from J; junction bases left unmatched: 7. The CDR3 covers 16 residues. This CDR3 reads CASSSSGGHSSYEQYF. The CDR3 DNA sequence: TGTGCCAGCAGCTCGAGCGGGGGGCATAGCTCCTACGAGCAGTACTTC.

The chain carries TRBV19 and TRBJ2-1; TRBD2 aligns across 9 bases. The germline gives CDR1 LNHDA, CDR2 SQIVND (reference sequence). This CDR3 contains 16 residues. J was trimmed by 1 base and V by 7 bases; bases with no gene match: 8. As DNA, the CDR3 is TGTGCCAGTAAGGGGCGGCGGGAGGGGTCCTACAATGAGCAGTTCTTC. Protein: CASKGRREGSYNEQFF.

CDR3 protein: CASSPVRDGRNNSPLHF. Here the CDR3 DNA reads TGCGCCAGCAGCCCTGTACGGGACGGCCGGAATAATTCACCCCTCCACTTT. The rearrangement uses TRBV4-1 and TRBJ1-6; possibly TRBD1 for D (5 bases). Trimming took off 4 bases at V and 5 bases at J, with 18 bases between the two ends. The germline V gene encodes CDR1 MGHRA and CDR2 YSYEKL. The CDR3 consists of 17 residues.

The chain carries TRBV19 and TRBJ2-7; D tentatively reads TRBD1 or TRBD2 (5 bases each). Germline V gene lookup returns CDR1 LNHDA and CDR2 SQIVND (reference sequence). Trimming cost V 4 bases and J 7 bases, with 20 bases left between them. This CDR3 contains 15 residues. CDR3: CASSNRMLGVAEQYF. The CDR3, as DNA: TGTGCCAGTAGTAACAGAATGCTGGGGGTGGCTGAGCAGTACTTC.

This rearrangement joins TRBV9 to TRBJ2-7; TRBD2 matches 7 bases. The CDR3 consists of 16 residues. The germline gives CDR1 SGDLS, CDR2 YYNGEE. V dropped 0 bases and J dropped 3; count of bases not matched to a gene: 9. The CDR3 spells CASSVGQSGMFYEQYF. CDR3 nucleotide sequence: TGTGCCAGCAGCGTAGGTCAGAGCGGGATGTTCTACGAGCAGTACTTC.

This clone was detected a few times. The chain links TRBV5-4 to TRBJ2-1, with TRBD2 as a possible D gene (6 bases). Germline V gene lookup returns CDR1 SGHNT and CDR2 YYREEE (reference sequence). This CDR3 comprises 16 residues. Trimming cost V 5 bases and J 4 bases, with 19 bases left between them. The CDR3 bases are TGTGCCAGCAGACCTACAACTAGCTCCCCATACAATGAGCAGTTCTTC. This gives the protein CASRPTTSSPYNEQFF.

The chain uses TRBV19 and TRBJ2-6; D is possibly TRBD2 (7 bases). The CDR3 loop spans 17 amino acids. Germline V gene lookup returns CDR1 LNHDA and CDR2 SQIVND (reference sequence). V lost 6 bases to trimming and J lost 1 base, with 16 bases between them. CDR3 nucleotide sequence: TGTGCCAGTAGCCTGGAGGGGGGGCGTTCTGGGGCCAACGTCCTGACTTTC. This codes for CASSLEGGRSGANVLTF.

This clone appeared a single time. The V call is TRBV5-4, the J call TRBJ1-6; perhaps TRBD1 as D (6 bases). The CDR3 runs 15 residues. Germline CDR1 is SGHNT and CDR2 is YYREEE (reference sequence). Deletions cut 0 bases from V and 10 bases from J, with 14 bases between. CDR3 protein: CASSLEGGARSPLHF. CDR3 nucleotide sequence: TGTGCCAGCAGCTTGGAGGGGGGGGCGAGATCACCCCTCCACTTT.

This clone was detected once. The chain joins TRBV6-5 to TRBJ1-5; maybe TRBD1 (5 bases). Per germline, CDR1 MNHEY and CDR2 SVGAGI. V was trimmed by 6 bases and J by 0 bases, leaving 12 bases between them. CDR3 length: 15 amino acids. Here the CDR3 reads CASRIRTYSNQPQHF. The CDR3 DNA is TGTGCCAGCAGAATCAGGACATATAGCAATCAGCCCCAGCATTTT.

The chain recombines TRBV2 with TRBJ2-1, with TRBD1 matching 8 bases. The CDR3 runs to 13 residues. CDR1 and CDR2 from the germline V gene are SNHLY and FYNNEI. After removal of 4 bases from V and 9 bases from J, the junction contained 5 bases not matched to a gene. In DNA form, the CDR3 reads TGTGCCAGCAGTGGGACAGGGCTCGGTGAGCAGTTCTTC. It is translated as CASSGTGLGEQFF.